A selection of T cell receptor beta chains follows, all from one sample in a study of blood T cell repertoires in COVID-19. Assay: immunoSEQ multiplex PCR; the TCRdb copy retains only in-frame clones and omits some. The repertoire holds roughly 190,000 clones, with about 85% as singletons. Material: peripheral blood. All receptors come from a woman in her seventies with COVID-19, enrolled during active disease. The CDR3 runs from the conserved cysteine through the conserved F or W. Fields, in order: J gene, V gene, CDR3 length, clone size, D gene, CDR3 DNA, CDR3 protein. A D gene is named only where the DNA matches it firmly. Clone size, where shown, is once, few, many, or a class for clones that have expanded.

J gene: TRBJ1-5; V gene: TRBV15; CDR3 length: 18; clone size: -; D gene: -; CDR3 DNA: TGTGCCACCAGCAGAGATAAAGGCAGGGCGGGAAGTTATCAGCCCCAGCATTTT; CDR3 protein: CATSRDKGRAGSYQPQHF
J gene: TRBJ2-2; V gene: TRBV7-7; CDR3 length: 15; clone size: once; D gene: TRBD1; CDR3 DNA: TGTGCTAGCAGCGCGACGGGACAGGGGTCCGGGGAGCTGTTTTTT; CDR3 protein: CASSATGQGSGELFF
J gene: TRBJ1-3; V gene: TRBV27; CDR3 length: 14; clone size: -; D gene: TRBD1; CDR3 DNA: TGTGCCAGCAGAAGGGGGCTGACTGGAAACACCATATATTTT; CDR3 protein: CASRRGLTGNTIYF
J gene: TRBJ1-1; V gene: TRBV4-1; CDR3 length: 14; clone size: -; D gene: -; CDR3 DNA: TGCGCCAGCAGCCAAGCACAGGGTTACCTTGAAGCTTTCTTT; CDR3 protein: CASSQAQGYLEAFF
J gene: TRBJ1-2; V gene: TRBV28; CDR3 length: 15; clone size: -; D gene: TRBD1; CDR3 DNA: TGTGCCAGCACTTCCGGAGGACAGGGGAGCGATGGCTACACCTTC; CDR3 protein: CASTSGGQGSDGYTF
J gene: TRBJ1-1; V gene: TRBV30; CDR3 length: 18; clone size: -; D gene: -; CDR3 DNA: TGTGCCTGGAGTCGGCCGCCGCCCACAGATGAGATGAACACTGAAGCTTTCTTT; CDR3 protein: CAWSRPPPTDEMNTEAFF
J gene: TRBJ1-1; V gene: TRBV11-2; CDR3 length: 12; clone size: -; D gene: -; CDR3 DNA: TGTGCCAGCAGCTTGCAGGGGCAGGGGGCTTTCTTT; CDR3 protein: CASSLQGQGAFF
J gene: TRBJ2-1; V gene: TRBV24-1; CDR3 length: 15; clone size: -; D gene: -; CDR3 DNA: TGTGCCACCAGTGACCCTGGCAGGGAAAGTAATGAGCAGTTCTTC; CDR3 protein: CATSDPGRESNEQFF
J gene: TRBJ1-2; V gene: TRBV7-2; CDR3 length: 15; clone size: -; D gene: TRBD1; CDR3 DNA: TGTGCCAGCAGCCAACAGGGGGCCCAGCACTATGGCTACACCTTC; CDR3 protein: CASSQQGAQHYGYTF
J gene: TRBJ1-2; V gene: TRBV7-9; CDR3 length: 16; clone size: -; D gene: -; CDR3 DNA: TGTGCCAGCAGCGCAACAACAGGGATTACGGGCTATGGCTACACCTTC; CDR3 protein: CASSATTGITGYGYTF
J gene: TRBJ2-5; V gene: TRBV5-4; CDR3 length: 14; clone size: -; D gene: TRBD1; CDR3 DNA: TGTGCCAGCAGCTGGGGCTCGACAGGGGAGACCCAGTACTTC; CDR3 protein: CASSWGSTGETQYF
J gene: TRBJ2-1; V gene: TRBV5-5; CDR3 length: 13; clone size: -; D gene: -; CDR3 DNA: TGTGCCAGCAGCTTGGTTGGTCGGAATGAGCAGTTCTTC; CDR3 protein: CASSLVGRNEQFF
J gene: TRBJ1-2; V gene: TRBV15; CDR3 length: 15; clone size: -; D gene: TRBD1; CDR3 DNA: TGTGCCACCAGACCATCTTGGACAGGTACCTATGGCTACACCTTC; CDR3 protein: CATRPSWTGTYGYTF
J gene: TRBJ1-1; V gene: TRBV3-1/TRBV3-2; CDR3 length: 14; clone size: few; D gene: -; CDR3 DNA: TGTGCCAGCAGGCATGGACAGATGAACACTGAAGCTTTCTTT; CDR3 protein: CASRHGQMNTEAFF
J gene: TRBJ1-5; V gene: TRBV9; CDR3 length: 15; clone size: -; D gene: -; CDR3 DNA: TGTGCCAGCAGCGTAGGGGAGGGGCGCAATCAGCCCCAGCATTTT; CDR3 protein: CASSVGEGRNQPQHF
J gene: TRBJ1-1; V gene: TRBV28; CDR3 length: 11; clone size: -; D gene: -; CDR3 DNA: TGTGCCAGCAGTTGGGAGACTGAAGCTTTCTTT; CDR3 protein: CASSWETEAFF
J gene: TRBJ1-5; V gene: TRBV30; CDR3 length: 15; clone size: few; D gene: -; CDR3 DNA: TGTGCCTGGAGTGTAACAGGGTTAGGCAATCAGCCCCAGCATTTT; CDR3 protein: CAWSVTGLGNQPQHF
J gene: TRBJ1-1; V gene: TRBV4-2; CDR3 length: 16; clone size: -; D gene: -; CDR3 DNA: TGTGCCAGCAGCCAAGAGGACCTTGGCGGGCACACTGAAGCTTTCTTT; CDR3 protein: CASSQEDLGGHTEAFF
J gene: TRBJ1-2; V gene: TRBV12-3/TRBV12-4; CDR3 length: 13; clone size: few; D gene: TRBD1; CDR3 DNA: TGTGCCAGCAGTCAACAGGGGAACTATGGCTACACCTTC; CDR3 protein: CASSQQGNYGYTF
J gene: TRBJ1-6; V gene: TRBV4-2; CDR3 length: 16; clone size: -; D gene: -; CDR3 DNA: TGTGCCAGCAGTCCTACAGAATTCTCCTATAATTCACCCCTCCACTTT; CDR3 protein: CASSPTEFSYNSPLHF
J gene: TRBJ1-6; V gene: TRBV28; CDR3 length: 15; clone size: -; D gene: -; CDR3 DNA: TGTGCCAGCAGTTCCTTGACACTGTATAATTCACCCCTCCACTTT; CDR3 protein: CASSSLTLYNSPLHF
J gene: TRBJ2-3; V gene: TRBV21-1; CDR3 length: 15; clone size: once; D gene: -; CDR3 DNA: TGTGCCAGCAGGCTCCTTATTCAGGGCACAGATACGCAGTATTTT; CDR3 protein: CASRLLIQGTDTQYF
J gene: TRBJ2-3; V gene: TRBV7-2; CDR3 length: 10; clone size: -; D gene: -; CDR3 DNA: TGTGCCAGCAGCGAGGTTACGCAGTATTTT; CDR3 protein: CASSEVTQYF
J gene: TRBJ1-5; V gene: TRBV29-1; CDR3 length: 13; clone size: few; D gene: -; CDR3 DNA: TGCAGCGTCTCCGGCGGAGTAAATCAGCCCCAGCATTTT; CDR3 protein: CSVSGGVNQPQHF
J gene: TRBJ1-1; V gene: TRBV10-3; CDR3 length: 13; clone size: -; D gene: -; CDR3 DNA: TGTGCCATCAGTACCAGGGGCGACACTGAAGCTTTCTTT; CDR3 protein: CAISTRGDTEAFF
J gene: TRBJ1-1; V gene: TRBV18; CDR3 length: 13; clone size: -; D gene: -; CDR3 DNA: TGTGCCAGCTCACCTAGAGAGGGTACTGAAGCTTTCTTT; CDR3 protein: CASSPREGTEAFF
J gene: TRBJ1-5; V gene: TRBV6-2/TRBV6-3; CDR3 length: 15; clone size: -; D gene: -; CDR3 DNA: TGTGCCAGCAGTCCCAGGGAAGGCCCTTATCAGCCCCAGCATTTT; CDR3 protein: CASSPREGPYQPQHF
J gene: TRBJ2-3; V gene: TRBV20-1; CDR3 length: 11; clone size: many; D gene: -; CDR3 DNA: TGCAGTGCTAGAGATCTGGATACGCAGTATTTT; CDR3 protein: CSARDLDTQYF
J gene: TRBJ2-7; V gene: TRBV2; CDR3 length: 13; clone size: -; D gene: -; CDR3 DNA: TGTGCCAGCATGGACAGAGTCGACTACGAGCAGTACTTC; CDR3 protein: CASMDRVDYEQYF
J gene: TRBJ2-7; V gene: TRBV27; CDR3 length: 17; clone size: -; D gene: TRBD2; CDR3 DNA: TGTGCCAGCAGTTTAATGGCTAGCGGGGGACCTTACTACGAGCAGTACTTC; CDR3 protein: CASSLMASGGPYYEQYF
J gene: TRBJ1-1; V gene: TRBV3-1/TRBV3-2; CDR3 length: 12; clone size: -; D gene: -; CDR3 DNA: TGTGCCAGCAGCATTTCCGGGACAGAAGCTTTCTTT; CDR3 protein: CASSISGTEAFF
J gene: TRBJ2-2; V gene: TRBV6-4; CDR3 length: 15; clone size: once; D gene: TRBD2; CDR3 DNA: TGTGCCAGCAGTGAAGTAGCGGGAGGATCCGGGGAGCTGTTTTTT; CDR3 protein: CASSEVAGGSGELFF
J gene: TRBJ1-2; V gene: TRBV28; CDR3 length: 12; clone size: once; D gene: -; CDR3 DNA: TGTGCCAGCACCAAAACAGGGCCTGGCTACACCTTC; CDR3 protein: CASTKTGPGYTF
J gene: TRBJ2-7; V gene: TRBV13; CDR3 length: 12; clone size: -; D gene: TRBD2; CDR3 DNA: TGTGCCAGCAGCTTTAGCGGGAACGAGCAGTACTTC; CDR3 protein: CASSFSGNEQYF
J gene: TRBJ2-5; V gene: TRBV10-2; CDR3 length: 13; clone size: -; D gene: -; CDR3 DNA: TGCGCCAGCGGGGGACTTGTCGGAGAGACCCAGTACTTC; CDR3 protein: CASGGLVGETQYF
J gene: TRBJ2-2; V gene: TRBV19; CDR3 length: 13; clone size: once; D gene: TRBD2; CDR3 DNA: TGTGCCAGTAACGTAGCGGGAGCCGGGGAGCTGTTTTTT; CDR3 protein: CASNVAGAGELFF
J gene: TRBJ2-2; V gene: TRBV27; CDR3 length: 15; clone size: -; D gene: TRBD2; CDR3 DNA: TGTGCCAGCACCAGACGGACTAGCGGCGCCGGGGAGCTGTTTTTT; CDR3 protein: CASTRRTSGAGELFF
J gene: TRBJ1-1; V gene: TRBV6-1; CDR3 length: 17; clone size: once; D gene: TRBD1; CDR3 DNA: TGTGCCAGCAGTGAAATTAAATTTGGGACAGCAAACACTGAAGCTTTCTTT; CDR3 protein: CASSEIKFGTANTEAFF
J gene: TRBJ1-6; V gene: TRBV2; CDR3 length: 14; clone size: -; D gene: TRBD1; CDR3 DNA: TGTGCCAGCAGGGGGACAGACTATAATTCACCCCTCCACTTT; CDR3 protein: CASRGTDYNSPLHF
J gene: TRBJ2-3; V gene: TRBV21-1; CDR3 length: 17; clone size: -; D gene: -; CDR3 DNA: TGTGCCAGCAGCACTCGGAGCGGGAGATTGGTCACAGATACGCAGTATTTT; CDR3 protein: CASSTRSGRLVTDTQYF
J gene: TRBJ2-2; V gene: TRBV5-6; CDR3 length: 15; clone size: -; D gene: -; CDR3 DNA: TGTGCCAGCAGCTTGGTCTGGGGCGGTGCCGGGGAGCTGTTTTTT; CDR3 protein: CASSLVWGGAGELFF
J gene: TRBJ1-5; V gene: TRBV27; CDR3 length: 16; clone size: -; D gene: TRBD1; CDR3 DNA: TGTGCCAGCAGTTCAATCACAGGGGTTAGCAATCAGCCCCAGCATTTT; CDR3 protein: CASSSITGVSNQPQHF
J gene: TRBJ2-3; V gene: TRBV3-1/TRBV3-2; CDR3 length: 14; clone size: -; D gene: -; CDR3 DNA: TGTGCCAGCAGCCAGCTCACTAGCACAGATACGCAGTATTTT; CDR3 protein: CASSQLTSTDTQYF
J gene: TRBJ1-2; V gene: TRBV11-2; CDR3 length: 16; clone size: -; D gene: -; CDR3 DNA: TGTGCCAGCAGCTCGCTGGGGGGAGGGGAGAACTATGGCTACACCTTC; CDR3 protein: CASSSLGGGENYGYTF
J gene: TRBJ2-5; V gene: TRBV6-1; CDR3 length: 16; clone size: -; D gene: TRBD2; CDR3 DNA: TGTGCCAGCAGTGAAGCGGCTAGCGGGGGCCAAGAGACCCAGTACTTC; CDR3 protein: CASSEAASGGQETQYF
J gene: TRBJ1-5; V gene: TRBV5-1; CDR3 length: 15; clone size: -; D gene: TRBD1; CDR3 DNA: TGCGCCAGCAGCATAGGGACAGAAAGCAATCAGCCCCAGCATTTT; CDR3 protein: CASSIGTESNQPQHF
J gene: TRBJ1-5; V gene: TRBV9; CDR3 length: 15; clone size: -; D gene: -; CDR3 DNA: TGTGCCAGCAGCGTAGGCGGACATGATAATCAGCCCCAGCATTTT; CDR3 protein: CASSVGGHDNQPQHF
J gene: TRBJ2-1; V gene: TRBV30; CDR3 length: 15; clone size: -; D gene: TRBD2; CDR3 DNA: TGTGCCTGGAGTGTCGGTAGCGGGGCTCTCAATGAGCAGTTCTTC; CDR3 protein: CAWSVGSGALNEQFF
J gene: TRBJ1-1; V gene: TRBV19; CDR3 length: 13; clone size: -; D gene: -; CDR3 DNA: TGTGCCAGTAGTATAGCGGTTAACACTGAAGCTTTCTTT; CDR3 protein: CASSIAVNTEAFF
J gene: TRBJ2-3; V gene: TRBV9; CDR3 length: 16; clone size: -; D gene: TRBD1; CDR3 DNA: TGTGCCAGCAGCGTAGGAGGGGGCTCGATCACAGATACGCAGTATTTT; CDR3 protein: CASSVGGGSITDTQYF
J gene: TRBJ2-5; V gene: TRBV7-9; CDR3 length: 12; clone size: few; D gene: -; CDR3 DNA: TGTGCCAGCAGCTTCCCACAAGAGACCCAGTACTTC; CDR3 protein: CASSFPQETQYF
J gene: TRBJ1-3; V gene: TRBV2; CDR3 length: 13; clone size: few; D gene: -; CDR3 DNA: TGTGCCAGCAGTGGAAGAGCCGGAAACACCATATATTTT; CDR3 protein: CASSGRAGNTIYF
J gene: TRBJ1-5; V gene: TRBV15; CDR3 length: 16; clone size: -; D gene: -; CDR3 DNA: TGTGCCACCAGCAGAGATCTGGGCGGGGGCAATCAGCCCCAGCATTTT; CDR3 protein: CATSRDLGGGNQPQHF
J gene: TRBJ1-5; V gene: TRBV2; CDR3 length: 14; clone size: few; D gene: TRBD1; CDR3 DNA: TGTGCCAGCAGTGATGTGACAGGGGTTCAGCCCCAGCATTTT; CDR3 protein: CASSDVTGVQPQHF
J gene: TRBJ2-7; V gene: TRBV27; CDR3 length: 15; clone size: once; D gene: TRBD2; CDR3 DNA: TGTGCCAGCAAGGGACTAGCGGCTTCCCCATACGAGCAGTACTTC; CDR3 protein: CASKGLAASPYEQYF
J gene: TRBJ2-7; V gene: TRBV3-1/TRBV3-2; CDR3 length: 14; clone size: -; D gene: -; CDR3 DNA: TGTGCCAGCAGCCAGAGGTTTGTGGCCTACGAGCAGTACTTC; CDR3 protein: CASSQRFVAYEQYF
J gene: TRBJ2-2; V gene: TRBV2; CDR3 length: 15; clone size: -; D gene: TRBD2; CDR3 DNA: TGTGCCAGCATAGAAGCGGGAGAGAACACCGGGGAGCTGTTTTTT; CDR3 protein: CASIEAGENTGELFF
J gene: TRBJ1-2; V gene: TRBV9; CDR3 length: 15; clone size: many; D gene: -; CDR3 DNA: TGTGCCAGCAGCGTAGGATGGGGCTCTAACTATGGCTACACCTTC; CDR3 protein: CASSVGWGSNYGYTF
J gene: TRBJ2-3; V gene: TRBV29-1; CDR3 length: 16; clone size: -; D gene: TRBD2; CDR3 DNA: TGCAGCGTTTGTTTTCTAGCGGGCTATAGCACAGATACGCAGTATTTT; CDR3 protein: CSVCFLAGYSTDTQYF